Listed below are T cell receptor beta chains from one sample, sequenced in a study of regulatory T cells in long-lasting Graves disease. TCRdb itself ran the multiplex PCR reads through MiXCR, one entry per CDR3 protein. The data show roughly 500,000 distinct CDR3 sequences, around 21% seen once. Sequenced material: peripheral blood mononuclear cells (PBMCs), taken when the disease was refractory, from a patient treated with antithyroid drugs. The receptors were sampled from a female donor with Graves disease. Both conserved end residues are part of each CDR3. The order of the fields is clone size, D gene, V gene, CDR3 protein. D genes are given only for firm matches. Only part of the rows carry a size: once, few, many, or a class if the clone is expanded.

>NA|NA|TRBV5-8
CASSSLPTLVYEQYF
>many|TRBD1|TRBV11-2
CASSSTGEETQYF
>many|NA|TRBV28
CASSWDDRNYTF
>NA|NA|TRBV24-1
CAALAMVRAYEQYF
>few|TRBD1|TRBV5-1
CASSGGQGRYTEAFF
>many|TRBD1|TRBV12-3/TRBV12-4
CASRPGTGYHEQYF
>many|NA|TRBV6-5
CASSYGETRSSGNTIYF
>NA|NA|TRBV7-9
CASSLEGQETQYF
>many|TRBD1|TRBV28
CASEGGLSSYNEQFF
>NA|NA|TRBV15
CATSRDRLFTDTQYF
>few|NA|TRBV5-1
CASSWGYRTSYEQYF
>NA|NA|TRBV18
CASSGGADQPQHF
>many|NA|TRBV2
CASWDKNNYGYTF
>many|NA|TRBV2
CASTGREIYGYTF
>many|TRBD1|TRBV28
CASSLSGGGQPQHF
>NA|TRBD2|TRBV19
CASSQTSGNLQETQYF
>many|TRBD1|TRBV28
CASSFLSGTVNSPLHF
>NA|NA|TRBV19
CASSIHGDGTGELFF
>many|NA|TRBV30
CAWSVPGLGYTF